The 11 T cell receptor beta chains below were found in one sample sequenced in a study of OX40 agonist ivuxolimab in advanced cancers. Assay used: immunoSEQ multiplex PCR; TCRdb lists only in-frame clones, some missing. The sample records roughly 50,000 clones, around four fifths being singletons. The sample here was CD4+ or CD8+ T cells sorted from blood, taken in a trial of the OX40 agonist ivuxolimab. The source of these receptors is an adult with an advanced solid tumor such as melanoma, head and neck, liver or kidney cancer.

J is TRBJ1-5 and V is TRBV7-2; 10 positions agree with TRBD1. Unmatched junction bases numbered 6, after V lost 1 base and J lost 6 bases. CDR3 length: 16 residues. Germline V CDR1 and CDR2: SGHTA, FQGNSA. The CDR3 DNA reads TGTGCCAGCAGCTTAGGCCCGGGACAGGGGAGTCAGCCCCAGCATTTT. It specifies CASSLGPGQGSQPQHF.

Concerning this clone: A much larger clone differs by one base, so this may be a read error. This sample includes further DNA sequences coding for the same CDR3. The chain recombines TRBV6-4 with TRBJ2-2; D perhaps matches TRBD1 (7 bases). This CDR3 comprises 17 residues. V was cut by 11 bases and J by 6 bases, with 28 bases left in between. Germline CDR1 reads MRHNA; CDR2 reads SNTAGT. DNA of the CDR3: TGTGCCCAATCAGGGGGGTTAGGACACCCTCACCCCGGGGAGCTGTTTTTT. Protein product: CAQSGGLGHPHPGELFF.

V gene TRBV7-3 combines with J gene TRBJ2-2, with TRBD2 identical over 7 bases. The CDR3 has 15 residues. In germline, CDR1 is SGHTA, CDR2 FQGTGA. The V gene end was trimmed by 4 bases and the J gene end by 4 bases; junction bases not matched to a gene: 6. The CDR3 DNA reads TGTGCCAGCAGCTCAACTAGCGTGGGCACCGGGGAGCTGTTTTTT. It specifies CASSSTSVGTGELFF.

The chain is built from TRBV11-3 and TRBJ2-2; 9 bases are shared with TRBD2. Germline assignment: CDR1 SGHNT and CDR2 YENEEA. With 2 bases clipped from V and 5 bases from J, the junction kept 6 bases outside the gene matches. The CDR3 totals 16 residues. The CDR3 spells CASSLLTLAGTGELFF. CDR3 DNA sequence: TGTGCCAGCAGCTTATTAACACTAGCGGGTACCGGGGAGCTGTTTTTT.

The chain has TRBV6-5 and TRBJ2-7; D tentatively fits TRBD1 or TRBD2 (7 bases each). The length of the CDR3 is 15 residues. The V and J ends lost 0 bases and 6 bases respectively, with 15 bases between them. CDR1 is MNHEY and CDR2 is SVGAGI in the germline V gene. This chain's CDR3 is CASSYSSLRGGEQYF. Written as DNA, the CDR3 is TGTGCCAGCAGTTACTCGAGCCTCAGGGGGGGCGAGCAGTACTTC.

This sequence joins TRBV5-1 and TRBJ2-5; D not resolved. Germline CDR1 and CDR2: SGHRS and YFSETQ. Trimming removed 0 bases from V and 5 bases from J, with 5 bases in between. This CDR3 has 12 amino acids. CDR3 loop: CASSLVDETQYF. As DNA, the CDR3 is TGCGCCAGCAGCTTGGTCGATGAGACCCAGTACTTC.

The rearrangement uses TRBV6-5 and TRBJ1-6, with D unclear. Germline V gene sequence: CDR1 MNHEY, CDR2 SVGAGI. Between the trimmed V and J ends, which lost 7 bases and 7 bases, there was a span of 14 bases. This CDR3 is built from 14 residues. The CDR3 reads CASTEGNWNSPLHF. In nucleotides, the CDR3 is TGTGCCAGCACTGAAGGTAACTGGAATTCACCCCTCCACTTT.

The chain joins TRBV27 to TRBJ2-3, with TRBD1 identical over 8 bases. The V gene end was trimmed by 6 bases and the J gene end by 5 bases; junction bases not matched to a gene: 13. The germline gives CDR1 MNHEY, CDR2 SMNVEV (reference sequence). This CDR3 has 16 residues. The CDR3 nucleotides are TGTGCCAGCAGATCTCCCCGCAGGGGGCAGAAAGATACGCAGTATTTT. This sequence encodes CASRSPRRGQKDTQYF.

This clone was counted a single time. This sequence joins TRBV5-6 and TRBJ1-1; weak D call: TRBD1 (6 bases). The CDR3 extends over 14 amino acids. Looked up from germline, CDR1 is SGHDT and CDR2 is YYEEEE. V lost 5 bases to trimming and J lost 0 bases, with 11 bases between them. CDR3 sequence (DNA): TGTGCCAGCAGGAACAGGGAACTGAACACTGAAGCTTTCTTT. Its translation is CASRNRELNTEAFF.

Turning to this clone: Distinct nucleotide sequences in the sample also encode this CDR3. This chain uses TRBV5-6 with TRBJ2-3; 10 bases line up with TRBD2. The CDR3 loop spans 18 amino acids. Germline V CDR1 and CDR2: SGHDT, YYEEEE. V dropped 0 bases and J dropped 2; count of bases not matched to a gene: 9. The chain's CDR3 is CASSLGPSGGSTTDTQYF. The CDR3 nucleotides read TGTGCCAGCAGCTTGGGACCTAGCGGGGGATCCACCACAGATACGCAGTATTTT.

This chain uses TRBV11-2 with TRBJ2-3; D may match TRBD1 or TRBD2 (5 bases each). The CDR3 has 14 residues. The germline V gene has CDR1 SGHAT and CDR2 FQNNGV. V was cut by 3 bases and J by 6 bases, with 13 bases left in between. The CDR3 loop reads CASSLGPEGDTQYF. CDR3 nucleotide sequence: TGTGCCAGCAGCTTGGGCCCCGAGGGGGATACGCAGTATTTT.